One and the same sample provided the 20 T cell receptor beta chains below, sequenced in a study of CD8 T cells in ankylosing spondylitis. TCRdb independently ran MiXCR on the 5' RACE reads; one entry per CDR3 protein. The repertoire holds 180,000 or so distinct CDR3 sequences, with more than 9% as singletons. Sequencing was carried out using blood, either unsorted or a sorted T cell fraction (not recorded which). These receptors all come from a male donor with ankylosing spondylitis or in good health (not recorded which).

J is TRBJ1-5 and V is TRBV25-1; TRBD1 agrees at 7 bases. The CDR3 loop spans 18 amino acids. The V gene's germline CDR1 is MGHDK and CDR2 SYGVNS. V was pared by 9 bases and J by 2 bases, with 19 bases of the junction left unmatched. The CDR3 spells CASPGPGQLPPGNQPQHF. CDR3 sequence (DNA): TGTGCCAGTCCAGGGCCGGGACAGCTACCCCCCGGCAATCAGCCCCAGCATTTT.

This clonotype has a count of ten or more. The CDR3 loop is CASSSGALPDTQYF. The CDR3 DNA reads TGTGCCAGCAGCTCGGGGGCCCTTCCAGATACGCAGTATTTT. The gene calls are TRBV5-4 and TRBJ2-3; D may correspond to TRBD1 or TRBD2 (6 bases each). V was pared by 3 bases and J by 4 bases, with 12 bases between. Looked up from germline, CDR1 is SGHNT and CDR2 is YYREEE (reference sequence). CDR3 size: 14 residues.

This clonotype was observed at least ten times. This sequence joins TRBV12-3 or TRBV12-4 and TRBJ1-5; D is unclear. Trimming shortened V by 5 bases and J by 4 bases, and 9 bases separated the two germline ends. This CDR3 region has 13 residues. CDR3 sequence reads: CASSVDLNQPQHF. CDR3 nucleotide sequence: TGTGCCAGCAGTGTCGACCTGAATCAGCCCCAGCATTTT.

A few counts support this clonotype. The V gene is TRBV29-1, the J gene TRBJ2-1; D might be TRBD1 or TRBD2, each matching 5 bases. The CDR3 spans 14 residues. V gave up 7 bases and J gave up 6 bases, with 19 bases separating them. CDR1 is SQVTM and CDR2 is ANQGSEA in the germline V gene. DNA of the CDR3: TGCAGCGCCATTCACCCGGTTGGGGGCAATGAGCAGTTCTTC. Translating gives CSAIHPVGGNEQFF.

This clonotype was counted at least ten times. The V and J genes are TRBV5-1 and TRBJ2-7, with a possible D match to TRBD2 (6 bases). This CDR3 has 14 residues. V was pared by 3 bases and J by 2 bases, with 12 bases between. Germline CDR1 reads SGHRS; CDR2 reads YFSETQ. CDR3 nucleotide sequence: TGCGCCAGCAGCTACGCCCCGGGGGCCTACGAGCAGTACTTC. Its translation is CASSYAPGAYEQYF.

This clonotype was seen repeatedly, ten times or more. The chain couples TRBV4-1 to TRBJ2-1; a weak D match, TRBD2 (6 bases). This CDR3 is built from 17 residues. Germline-derived CDR1 and CDR2 are MGHRA and YSYEKL. V was trimmed by 0 bases and J by 6 bases, leaving 18 bases between them. CDR3: CASSQDPTGAGGNEQFF. As DNA, the CDR3 is TGCGCCAGCAGCCAAGATCCAACGGGAGCAGGTGGCAATGAGCAGTTCTTC.

The rearrangement uses TRBV12-3 or TRBV12-4 and TRBJ2-5; 10 bases map to TRBD2. This CDR3 comprises 15 residues. The V segment lost 8 bases and the J segment 1 base; nucleotides outside the gene matches: 7. As DNA, the CDR3 is TGTGCCAGCCGAAGGACTAGCGGCCCCCAAGAGACCCAGTACTTC. It codes for CASRRTSGPQETQYF.

To note about this clonotype: Compared with germline, one end of the junction differs, possibly owing to a read error. The V gene is TRBV27, the J gene TRBJ2-2; D perhaps matches TRBD2 (6 bases). Per the germline V gene, CDR1 is MNHEY and CDR2 is SMNVEV (reference sequence). This CDR3 has 15 residues. CDR3 bases: TGTGTCAGCAGTTTAGGTCCGGGAGACACCGGGGAGCTGTTTTTT. Translating it yields CVSSLGPGDTGELFF.

This clonotype has just one count. The genes are TRBV12-3 or TRBV12-4 and TRBJ1-5, with 8 positions matching TRBD1. The CDR3 runs 18 residues. V dropped 5 bases and J dropped 5; count of bases not matched to a gene: 17. The CDR3 DNA reads TGTGCCAGCAGTCCGACACACTTAGGACAGGGAATTTATCAGCCCCAGCATTTT. It encodes CASSPTHLGQGIYQPQHF.

This clonotype came up once. This chain connects TRBV2 to TRBJ2-1; 8 bases are a match to TRBD2. CDR3 length equals 15 residues. Unmatched junction bases numbered 10, after V lost 4 bases and J lost 8 bases. Germline V gene sequence: CDR1 SNHLY, CDR2 FYNNEI. CDR3 amino acids: CASSVTLVGGDEQFF. In DNA form, the CDR3 reads TGTGCCAGCAGTGTAACACTCGTCGGGGGGGATGAGCAGTTCTTC.

This clonotype appeared a few times. It may be a read error: a sequence one base away is much more abundant. The V call is TRBV12-3 or TRBV12-4, the J call TRBJ2-1; unclear D gene. V lost 5 bases, J lost 6 bases, and 2 bases lay in between. The CDR3 length is 10 residues. CDR3 DNA sequence: TGTGCCAGCAGTAGCAATGAGCAGTTCTTC. Its protein is CASSSNEQFF.

This clonotype was seen many times. This chain uses TRBV6-1 with TRBJ1-5; possibly TRBD1 for D (6 bases). Germline CDR1 reads MNHNS; CDR2 reads SASEGT. Trimming removed 0 bases from V and 8 bases from J, with 14 bases in between. The CDR3 consists of 15 residues. CDR3 bases: TGTGCCAGCAGTGAAGCGCTTCAGGGGAAGAAGCCCCAGCATTTT. It encodes CASSEALQGKKPQHF.

This clonotype was recorded at least ten times. The chain joins TRBV10-3 to TRBJ1-5; perhaps TRBD1 as D (5 bases). The V gene lost 10 bases and the J gene lost 4 bases, with 14 bases spanning the gap. This CDR3 is 13 amino acids long. Germline V gene sequence: CDR1 ENHRY, CDR2 SYGVKD. The CDR3: CATLRETNQPQHF. In DNA form, the CDR3 reads TGTGCCACCCTCAGGGAAACTAATCAGCCCCAGCATTTT.

The rearrangement joins TRBV30 to TRBJ2-1, with 8 bases identical to TRBD2. This CDR3 is 12 amino acids long. After removal of 2 bases from V and 8 bases from J, the junction contained 2 bases not matched to a gene. Per the germline V gene, CDR1 is GTSNPN and CDR2 is SVGIG (reference sequence). CDR3 sequence (DNA): TGTGCCTGGAGTCGGGAGGGCGATGAGCAGTTCTTC. It is translated as CAWSREGDEQFF.

Note on this clonotype: One base away lies a much larger clone, so this may be a sequencing read error. This chain connects TRBV18 to TRBJ2-7; no clear D gene. This CDR3 spans 12 amino acids. V lost 3 bases and J 6 bases, leaving 9 bases between the germline ends. CDR1 and CDR2 (germline): KGHSH, LQKENI. The CDR3 region is CASSPQSSEQYF. CDR3 in DNA: TGTGCCAGCTCACCGCAGAGTTCCGAGCAGTACTTC.

To note about this clonotype: A much larger clone differs from this one at a single base, so this may be a read error. This rearrangement joins TRBV11-2 to TRBJ2-3; D perhaps matches TRBD2 (5 bases). This CDR3 spans 15 amino acids. Per the germline V gene, CDR1 is SGHAT and CDR2 is FQNNGV. DNA for the CDR3: TGTGCCAACAGCTTAATGGGAGAAAATACAGATACGCAGTATTTT. Its protein product is CANSLMGENTDTQYF.

This clonotype was counted many times. The chain uses TRBV5-1 and TRBJ2-5, with no clear D. This CDR3 is 14 amino acids long. CDR1 SGHRS and CDR2 YFSETQ come from the germline V gene. Trimming pared 0 bases from V and 1 base from J, leaving 7 bases between. CDR3 sequence: CASSLVGSQETQYF. The CDR3 DNA reads TGCGCCAGCAGCTTGGTGGGATCCCAAGAGACCCAGTACTTC. The entire variable domain, with the rest obtained from reference TRBV5-1 and TRBJ2-5, is as follows: KAGVTQTPRYLIKTRGQQVTLSCSPISGHRSVSWYQQTPGQGLQFLFEYFSETQRNKGNFPGRFSGRQFSNSRSEMNVSTLELGDSALYLCASSLVGSQETQYFGPGTRLLVL.

Remarks on this clonotype: One base away lies a much larger clone, so this may be a sequencing read error. The chain joins TRBV29-1 to TRBJ1-2, with TRBD1 identical over 8 bases. The CDR3 runs 14 residues. The germline gives CDR1 SQVTM, CDR2 ANQGSEA. J lost 9 bases, V lost 4 bases, and 13 bases had no gene match. The CDR3 DNA reads as TGCAGCGTTGCAACGGACAGGGACGGCCATAGCTACACCTTC. Encoded protein: CSVATDRDGHSYTF.

V and J are TRBV7-2 and TRBJ2-2; 8 bases fit TRBD2. V shed 2 bases and J 1 base; nucleotides not matched to a gene: 6. Germline V lookup: CDR1 SGHTA, CDR2 FQGNSA. The length of the CDR3 is 17 residues. The CDR3 sequence is CASSLSASGGNTGELFF. DNA of the CDR3: TGTGCCAGCAGCTTATCTGCCAGCGGGGGGAACACCGGGGAGCTGTTTTTT.

This clonotype occurred many times. This chain links TRBV12-3 or TRBV12-4 with TRBJ2-3, with D perhaps matching TRBD2 (6 bases). The V and J ends lost 1 base and 0 bases respectively, with 8 bases between them. The CDR3 has 15 residues. CDR3 bases: TGTGCCAGCAGTTTAGACGCGGGAAGCACAGATACGCAGTATTTT. Residues: CASSLDAGSTDTQYF.